Below, one T cell receptor beta chain is given with its context. Its specificity is not known. Germline-derived CDR1 and CDR2 are MGHRA and YSYEKL. The CDR3 is made up of 17 amino acids. No DNA was logged. These data come from a study of synovial regulatory T cells in juvenile arthritis. The study's findings and limits: Synovial Teff and blood CPL repertoires partially overlapped with iaTreg TCR repertoires, which were largely patient-private.

Sequenced by immunoSEQ multiplex PCR; TCRdb stores in-frame clones only, minus some. The table for this sample gives about 10,000 clones. The specimen was Treg cells from blood. Subset specified: remaining (HLA-DR-negative) circulating blood Treg cells. This sequence joins TRBV4-1 and TRBJ2-1; the D gene TCRdb calls, TRBD1, cannot be checked with no DNA. This TCR was sampled from a donor younger than 30 with juvenile idiopathic arthritis. CDR3 residues: CASSHFTSSSSYNEQFF.